The 30 T cell receptor beta chains below all came from one sample that was sequenced in a study of T-cell reconstitution after alpha-beta-depleted transplantation in children. TCRbeta library construction was performed incorporating unique molecular identifiers. Each CDR3 protein gets one entry after TCRdb re-called the PCR reads with MiXCR. The table lists some 830,000 distinct CDR3 sequences, about 15% of them singletons. The source was PBMCs, mostly from graft donor cells, collected 360 days after TCRalphabeta/CD19-depleted stem cell transplant. These TCRs come from a male patient younger than 18 who had a stem cell transplant for acute lymphoblastic leukemia, so the T cells may come from the graft donor.

This clonotype was seen more than once but under ten times. The chain's CDR3 is CATSRDLGRNEQFF. CDR3 DNA sequence: TGTGCCACCAGCAGAGATTTGGGCCGAAATGAGCAGTTCTTC. The V and J genes are TRBV15 and TRBJ2-1; D remains unclear. V lost 0 bases to trimming and J lost 7 bases, with 10 bases between them. The CDR3 loop spans 14 amino acids. The germline gives CDR1 LNHNV, CDR2 YYDKDF (reference sequence).

The chain uses TRBV4-1 and TRBJ2-3; possibly TRBD2 for D (6 bases). Germline V gene data show CDR1 as MGHRA and CDR2 as YSYEKL. V lost 5 bases to trimming and J lost 0 bases, with 12 bases between them. CDR3 length equals 15 residues. In DNA form, the CDR3 reads TGCGCCAGCAGCGGTTGGGGGGTAAGCACAGATACGCAGTATTTT. Amino acid sequence: CASSGWGVSTDTQYF.

CDR3 sequence (DNA): TGTGCCAGCAGCGGGGGACAGGGGTACACAGATACGCAGTATTTT. Its protein product is CASSGGQGYTDTQYF. The chain is built from TRBV7-3 and TRBJ2-3; 10 bases align to TRBD1. CDR3 length equals 15 residues. V lost 5 bases to trimming and J lost 2 bases; unmatched junction nucleotides: 4. CDR1 SGHTA and CDR2 FQGTGA come from the germline V gene.

In its sample, this clonotype was seen many times. The chain combines TRBV15 with TRBJ2-1, with 7 bases that match TRBD1. Germline loops: CDR1 LNHNV, CDR2 YYDKDF (reference sequence). The CDR3 extends over 13 amino acids. J was trimmed by 13 bases and V by 0 bases; bases with no gene match: 6. The CDR3 region is CATSRDSAGGQFF. The CDR3 nucleotides are TGTGCCACCAGCAGAGATTCGGCAGGGGGACAGTTCTTC. The variable domain in full, with the rest retrieved from reference TRBV15 and TRBJ2-1, is DAMVIQNPRYQVTQFGKPVTLSCSQTLNHNVMYWYQQKSSQAPKLLFHYYDKDFNNEADTPDNFQSRRPNTSFCFLDIRSPGLGDTAMYLCATSRDSAGGQFFGPGTRLTVL.

This clonotype appeared a few times. This chain uses TRBV7-2 with TRBJ2-7; TRBD2 matches at 14 bases. Losses at the gene ends were 1 base for V and 3 bases for J; bases not matched to a gene: 2. Germline CDR1 reads SGHTA; CDR2 reads FQGNSA. CDR3 length: 16 residues. CDR3 sequence reads: CASSLGTSGRYYEQYF. Written as DNA, the CDR3 is TGTGCCAGCAGCTTAGGGACTAGCGGGAGGTACTACGAGCAGTACTTC.

The chain carries TRBV29-1 and TRBJ1-1; a weak D match, TRBD1 (6 bases). The germline CDR1 and CDR2 sequences are SQVTM and ANQGSEA. Trimming stripped 4 bases from V and 0 bases from J, with 15 bases between. The CDR3 length is 15 residues. CDR3 sequence: CSVVGGPHMNTEAFF. The CDR3 DNA follows: TGCAGCGTTGTCGGGGGGCCTCACATGAACACTGAAGCTTTCTTT.

V gene TRBV6-1 combines with J gene TRBJ2-7, with D possibly matching TRBD2 (6 bases). The germline V gene encodes CDR1 MNHNS and CDR2 SASEGT. Deletions cut 8 bases from V and 7 bases from J, with 18 bases between. The CDR3 is made up of 13 amino acids. The CDR3 loop is CASYTSARGEQYF. The CDR3, as DNA: TGTGCCAGCTACACCTCGGCACGGGGGGAGCAGTACTTC.

This clonotype was picked up many times. The chain couples TRBV10-3 to TRBJ2-3, with a possible D match to TRBD2 (6 bases). V dropped 6 bases and J dropped 4 bases, with 20 bases sitting between them. Germline CDR1 reads ENHRY; CDR2 reads SYGVKD. The length of the CDR3 is 16 residues. CDR3 bases: TGTGCCATCAGATGGGGGGTTCAGAGTGATGCAGATACGCAGTATTTT. Its protein product is CAIRWGVQSDADTQYF.

The chain carries TRBV5-1 and TRBJ2-6, with D perhaps being TRBD1 or TRBD2 (5 bases each). Germline CDR1 is SGHRS and CDR2 is YFSETQ. V was cut by 3 bases and J by 3 bases, with 13 bases left in between. The CDR3 covers 16 residues. The CDR3 region is CASSSPSGSGANVLTF. The CDR3 DNA reads as TGCGCCAGCAGCTCCCCCTCAGGGAGTGGGGCCAACGTCCTGACTTTC. Full variable domain (remainder filled in from reference TRBV5-1 and TRBJ2-6): KAGVTQTPRYLIKTRGQQVTLSCSPISGHRSVSWYQQTPGQGLQFLFEYFSETQRNKGNFPGRFSGRQFSNSRSEMNVSTLELGDSALYLCASSSPSGSGANVLTFGAGSRLTVL.

This chain uses TRBV5-1 with TRBJ2-3, with 7 bases aligning to TRBD2. Per germline, CDR1 SGHRS and CDR2 YFSETQ. The CDR3 is 16 residues long. V was clipped by 4 bases and J by 0 bases; unmatched bases: 8. The CDR3 region has the DNA TGCGCCAGCAGCATAGGGTCAGCGGGGAGCACAGATACGCAGTATTTT. Amino acids: CASSIGSAGSTDTQYF.

The chain carries TRBV6-2 or TRBV6-3 and TRBJ2-3; no firm D call. Between the trimmed V and J ends, which lost 6 bases and 0 bases, there was a span of 10 bases. CDR3 length: 14 amino acids. Per the germline V gene, CDR1 is MNHEY and CDR2 is SVGEGT. The CDR3 reads CASSPWASTDTQYF. Written as DNA, the CDR3 is TGTGCCAGCAGCCCCTGGGCTAGCACAGATACGCAGTATTTT.

This clonotype has only a few counts. This rearrangement joins TRBV2 to TRBJ2-7, with 9 bases lining up with TRBD2. V lost 6 bases and J lost 1; bases outside the gene matches: 4. Germline V gene lookup returns CDR1 SNHLY and CDR2 FYNNEI. The CDR3 is 14 residues long. The CDR3: CASRRSGGSYEQYF. CDR3 sequence (DNA): TGTGCCAGCAGGCGGAGCGGGGGGTCCTACGAGCAGTACTTC.

The chain is built from TRBV20-1 and TRBJ1-1; a weak D match, TRBD1 (5 bases). CDR1 is DFQATT and CDR2 is SNEGSKA in the germline V gene (reference sequence). Trimming took off 0 bases at V and 8 bases at J, with 7 bases between the two ends. The CDR3 covers 11 residues. The CDR3 nucleotides read TGCAGTGCTAGAGACCCAGGGGAAGCTTTCTTT. As protein: CSARDPGEAFF.

This clonotype was observed at least ten times. This chain connects TRBV20-1 to TRBJ2-7, with D perhaps matching TRBD1 or TRBD2 (5 bases each). Germline V lookup: CDR1 DFQATT, CDR2 SNEGSKA (reference sequence). Trimming left V 2 bases short and J 1 base short, with 9 bases between. This CDR3 spans 13 amino acids. CDR3 loop: CSARRDGSYEQYF. CDR3 nucleotides: TGCAGTGCTAGAAGGGACGGGTCCTACGAGCAGTACTTC.

The chain combines TRBV7-2 with TRBJ2-1; D is ambiguous. There are 13 residues in the CDR3. Trimming stripped 3 bases from V and 12 bases from J, with 15 bases between. Per germline, CDR1 SGHTA and CDR2 FQGNSA. The CDR3: CASSFLGPVGQFF. DNA of the CDR3: TGTGCCAGCAGCTTTCTAGGCCCCGTCGGGCAGTTCTTC.

This clonotype was counted only a few times. This rearrangement joins TRBV21-1 to TRBJ2-1. TRBV21-1 is deemed a pseudogene. This CDR3 comprises 11 residues. The CDR3: CANQRYNEQFF. The CDR3 coding sequence is TGTGCCAACCAGAGATACAATGAGCAGTTCTTC.

This clonotype was observed a handful of times. This chain connects TRBV4-2 to TRBJ2-6; 7 nucleotides agree with TRBD1. Germline CDR1 and CDR2: LGHNA and YNFKEQ. V dropped 0 bases and J dropped 0; count of bases not matched to a gene: 11. This CDR3 has 20 residues. For the CDR3, the DNA is TGTGCCAGCAGCCAAGATCCGGCCAGGGGGTCTTCCTCTGGGGCCAACGTCCTGACTTTC. Its translation: CASSQDPARGSSSGANVLTF.

This rearrangement joins TRBV4-1 to TRBJ1-1, with D perhaps matching TRBD1 (5 bases). CDR1 is MGHRA, CDR2 YSYEKL, per germline. Deletions cut 2 bases from V and 6 bases from J, with 10 bases between. CDR3 length equals 13 residues. CDR3 coding DNA: TGCGCCAGCAGCCAACAGGGTAGAGCTGAAGCTTTCTTT. Its protein product is CASSQQGRAEAFF.

This clonotype was seen only a few times. V gene TRBV7-2 combines with J gene TRBJ2-7; 8 bases map to TRBD2. CDR3 length: 13 amino acids. Germline V lookup: CDR1 SGHTA, CDR2 FQGNSA. Trimming at V came to 0 bases and at J to 12 bases, leaving 7 bases not matched to a gene. CDR3 loop: CASSLATGGRGYF. In nucleotides, the CDR3 is TGTGCCAGCAGCTTAGCTACGGGAGGGAGAGGGTACTTC.

CDR3 nucleotides: TGTGCCAGCAGTTTATTCGGGGTAGGGGTTGAAAAACTGTTTTTT. Its translation: CASSLFGVGVEKLFF. The J gene is TRBJ1-4, the V gene TRBV27; D is perhaps TRBD1 (5 bases). This CDR3 comprises 15 residues. V was pared by 1 base and J by 7 bases, with 13 bases between. Germline lookup yields CDR1 MNHEY and CDR2 SMNVEV (reference sequence).

This chain connects TRBV7-3 to TRBJ1-1; TRBD1 might be the D (6 bases). The germline V and J ends were trimmed by 5 bases and 9 bases, with 13 bases remaining between them. Germline V gene data show CDR1 as SGHTA and CDR2 as FQGTGA. The CDR3 is made up of 12 amino acids. CDR3 in DNA: TGTGCCAGCAGCGCATCGGACAGAAAAGCTTTCTTT. Amino acids: CASSASDRKAFF.

This clonotype was seen ten or more times. CDR3 DNA: TGTGCCACCGGACTAGCGGGCCCAGATACGCAGTATTTT. Translation: CATGLAGPDTQYF. The V gene is TRBV24-1, the J gene TRBJ2-3, with 11 nucleotides matching TRBD2. Germline CDR1 reads KGHDR; CDR2 reads SFDVKD. Trimming at V came to 9 bases and at J to 4 bases, leaving 2 bases not matched to a gene. This CDR3 region has 13 residues.

Many counts were recorded for this clonotype. The chain links TRBV12-3 or TRBV12-4 to TRBJ1-6, with D unclear. CDR3 size: 13 residues. The V end lost 1 base, the J end lost 8 bases, and 6 bases lay between the germline ends. CDR3 amino acids: CASSLDTDSPLHF. DNA for the CDR3: TGTGCCAGCAGTTTAGATACGGATTCACCCCTCCACTTT.

The chain combines TRBV5-1 with TRBJ2-1; 9 bases align to TRBD2. Looked up from germline, CDR1 is SGHRS and CDR2 is YFSETQ. J was trimmed by 7 bases and V by 5 bases; bases with no gene match: 10. This CDR3 has 15 residues. The CDR3 DNA follows: TGCGCCAGCAGGGCGGCGGGCACTAGCGGGAATGAGCAGTTCTTC. Translated, it gives CASRAAGTSGNEQFF. Full variable domain (remainder filled in from reference TRBV5-1 and TRBJ2-1): KAGVTQTPRYLIKTRGQQVTLSCSPISGHRSVSWYQQTPGQGLQFLFEYFSETQRNKGNFPGRFSGRQFSNSRSEMNVSTLELGDSALYLCASRAAGTSGNEQFFGPGTRLTVL.

The chain couples TRBV7-2 to TRBJ2-3; TRBD2 might be the D (6 bases). With 5 bases removed from V and 2 bases from J, the gap between germline ends came to 17 bases. From germline, CDR1 is SGHTA and CDR2 FQGNSA. The CDR3 consists of 16 residues. The CDR3 DNA reads TGTGCCAGCAGCACTCTTGGAGGGGTCTTCACAGATACGCAGTATTTT. Translating it yields CASSTLGGVFTDTQYF.

The chain links TRBV29-1 to TRBJ2-2, with D maybe TRBD1 (5 bases). The CDR3 is 14 amino acids. Between the trimmed V and J ends, which lost 0 bases and 1 base, there was a span of 6 bases. Germline CDR1 and CDR2: SQVTM and ANQGSEA. The CDR3 sequence: CSVEDRGNTGELFF. The CDR3 bases are TGCAGCGTTGAAGATAGGGGGAACACCGGGGAGCTGTTTTTT.

This clonotype was seen many times. V gene TRBV5-1 combines with J gene TRBJ2-1, with unresolved D. The CDR3 runs 15 residues. In germline, CDR1 is SGHRS, CDR2 YFSETQ. The ends were cut back, 0 bases at V and 6 bases at J, with 13 bases in the middle. The CDR3 DNA is TGCGCCAGCAGCTTGGCGGCTGCGAAAGGCAATGAGCAGTTCTTC. Residues: CASSLAAAKGNEQFF.

This chain links TRBV20-1 with TRBJ1-1, with TRBD1 matching 7 bases. V shed 6 bases and J 1 base; nucleotides not matched to a gene: 5. Germline V gene data show CDR1 as DFQATT and CDR2 as SNEGSKA (reference sequence). This CDR3 spans 13 amino acids. CDR3 sequence (DNA): TGCAGTGCAAAACAGGGGACGAACACTGAAGCTTTCTTT. This codes for CSAKQGTNTEAFF.

The chain combines TRBV5-1 with TRBJ2-5; TRBD2 matches at 10 bases. The CDR3 runs 16 residues. Germline loops: CDR1 SGHRS, CDR2 YFSETQ. Trimming at V came to 3 bases and at J to 4 bases, leaving 9 bases not matched to a gene. The CDR3 DNA reads TGCGCCAGCAGCTGGACAGCGGGAGGGCCGGGAGAGACCCAGTACTTC. Amino acids: CASSWTAGGPGETQYF.

The DNA for the CDR3 is TGTGCCAGCAGCCAAGGCCGACTAGCCCCCACAGATACGCAGTATTTT. This codes for CASSQGRLAPTDTQYF. The chain carries TRBV3-1 and TRBJ2-3, with TRBD2 identical over 7 bases. CDR3 length: 16 amino acids. Unmatched junction bases numbered 6, after V lost 1 base and J lost 2 bases. Germline CDR1 reads LGHDT; CDR2 reads YNNKEL (reference sequence).